Shown below are 27 T cell receptor beta chains from a single sample sequenced in a study of blood T cell repertoires in COVID-19. The data were produced by immunoSEQ multiplex PCR, yet TCRdb's version contains in-frame clones alone and is incomplete. The sample gives over 70,000 clones, about 87% of which show up once; around 10% is in the top ten. The sequenced material came from peripheral blood. Source of these receptors: a man aged 80 or over with acute or convalescent COVID-19.

This chain joins TRBV7-2 and TRBJ1-2; D unclear. CDR3 length: 16 amino acids. V lost 6 bases to trimming and J lost 4 bases, with 21 bases between them. CDR1 is SGHTA, CDR2 FQGNSA, per germline. DNA for the CDR3: TGTGCCAGCAGGCAGGAGGTGGGCAGCGGAGCCTATGGCTACACCTTC. Its protein is CASRQEVGSGAYGYTF.

This chain connects TRBV4-1 to TRBJ2-6, with 7 nucleotides matching TRBD2. The CDR3 has 18 amino acids. V was clipped by 5 bases and J by 2 bases; unmatched bases: 12. Per the germline V gene, CDR1 is MGHRA and CDR2 is YSYEKL. The CDR3 DNA reads TGCGCCAGCAGCAAACCGGCGGGGGATGGTGCTGGGGCCAACGTCCTGACTTTC. This encodes CASSKPAGDGAGANVLTF.

The chain uses TRBV6-6 and TRBJ1-1; no firm D call. Trimming pared 0 bases from V and 6 bases from J, leaving 11 bases between. This CDR3 comprises 14 residues. The germline CDR1 and CDR2 sequences are MNHNY and SVGAGI (reference sequence). CDR3: CASSYSEGMAEAFF. The CDR3 DNA is TGTGCCAGCAGTTACTCGGAGGGAATGGCTGAAGCTTTCTTT.

This clone was observed a single time. This chain joins TRBV10-1 and TRBJ1-1, with 9 bases lining up with TRBD1. J gave up 0 bases and V 4 bases, and 3 bases lay outside the gene matches. The CDR3 loop spans 15 amino acids. CDR1 WNHNN and CDR2 SYGVQD come from the germline V gene (reference sequence). CDR3 region: CASSATGGLNTEAFF. As DNA, the CDR3 is TGCGCCAGCAGTGCTACAGGGGGCCTGAACACTGAAGCTTTCTTT.

The rearrangement uses TRBV27 and TRBJ2-5; 9 positions match TRBD2. V lost 4 bases to trimming and J lost 5 bases; unmatched junction nucleotides: 14. There are 17 residues in the CDR3. CDR1 and CDR2 (germline): MNHEY, SMNVEV (reference sequence). CDR3 nucleotides: TGTGCCAGCAGTTCCCTCTCGCAGCGGGGGGCCGTGGAGACCCAGTACTTC. This gives the protein CASSSLSQRGAVETQYF.

The chain has TRBV6-5 and TRBJ1-1, with D hard to call. There are 15 residues in the CDR3. Trimming took 1 base from V and 2 from J, leaving 11 bases between them. Germline lookup yields CDR1 MNHEY and CDR2 SVGAGI. As DNA, the CDR3 is TGTGCCAGCAGTTACTTACCCGGGGTAAACACTGAAGCTTTCTTT. Protein product: CASSYLPGVNTEAFF.

In DNA form, the CDR3 reads TGTGCCAGCAGCCCCTCCTCGGGGGGCTCCTACAATGAGCAGTTCTTC. It specifies CASSPSSGGSYNEQFF. The chain joins TRBV9 to TRBJ2-1; TRBD2 matches 7 bases. V gave up 4 bases and J gave up 0 bases; unmatched junction bases: 7. This CDR3 contains 16 residues. Germline V gene data show CDR1 as SGDLS and CDR2 as YYNGEE.

In nucleotides, the CDR3 is TGTGCCAGCAGCTTAGATTACCAGGGGCCCTACGAGCAGTACTTC. Translation: CASSLDYQGPYEQYF. This chain connects TRBV11-2 to TRBJ2-7, with TRBD1 as a possible D gene (6 bases). Per germline, CDR1 SGHAT and CDR2 FQNNGV. The CDR3 runs 15 residues. Deletions cut 0 bases from V and 2 bases from J, with 11 bases between.

The gene calls are TRBV13 and TRBJ1-5, with D possibly matching TRBD1 (5 bases). This CDR3 has 14 amino acids. V lost 1 base and J lost 6, with 10 bases in between. Germline CDR1 and CDR2: PRHDT and FYEKMQ (reference sequence). The CDR3 nucleotides read TGTGCCAGCAGCTTAGAAGGGACTGGTCAGCCCCAGCATTTT. Residues: CASSLEGTGQPQHF.

This clone was recorded once. V is TRBV27 and J is TRBJ2-7; 8 bases are a match to TRBD1. With V trimmed by 2 bases and J by 9 bases, 6 bases remained unmatched. CDR1 MNHEY and CDR2 SMNVEV come from the germline V gene (reference sequence). CDR3 length equals 13 residues. The CDR3 is CASSLGTGSRQYF. The CDR3 DNA reads TGTGCCAGCAGTTTAGGGACAGGCTCCAGGCAGTACTTC.

The chain employs TRBV11-2 and TRBJ1-1; possibly TRBD1 for D (6 bases). Germline CDR1 and CDR2: SGHAT and FQNNGV. V was shortened by 1 base and J by 0 bases, with 9 bases between the two germline ends. This CDR3 spans 15 amino acids. The CDR3 DNA reads as TGTGCCAGCAGCTTAGGGACAGCCTTGAACACTGAAGCTTTCTTT. It codes for CASSLGTALNTEAFF.

The J gene is TRBJ1-5, the V gene TRBV2, with 10 bases matching TRBD1. Looked up from germline, CDR1 is SNHLY and CDR2 is FYNNEI. The CDR3 has 20 residues. J gave up 0 bases and V 5 bases, and 16 bases lay outside the gene matches. DNA for the CDR3: TGTGCCAGCAGTCCCCTCCCCGGGACAGGGGAAGATTATAGCAATCAGCCCCAGCATTTT. Protein sequence: CASSPLPGTGEDYSNQPQHF.

The J gene is TRBJ2-1, the V gene TRBV7-9; D unclear. CDR1 is SEHNR and CDR2 is FQNEAQ in the germline V gene (reference sequence). The CDR3 extends over 13 amino acids. The ends were cut back, 5 bases at V and 1 base at J, with 6 bases in the middle. CDR3 loop: CASSQASYNEQFF. CDR3 coding DNA: TGTGCCAGCAGCCAGGCGTCCTACAATGAGCAGTTCTTC. The entire variable domain, with the rest obtained from reference TRBV7-9 and TRBJ2-1, is as follows: DTGVSQNPRHKITKRGQNVTFRCDPISEHNRLYWYRQTLGQGPEFLTYFQNEAQLEKSRLLSDRFSAERPKGSFSTLEIQRTEQGDSAMYLCASSQASYNEQFFGPGTRLTVL.

The gene calls are TRBV25-1 and TRBJ1-3; TRBD1 agrees at 7 bases. Unmatched junction bases numbered 5, after V lost 2 bases and J lost 4 bases. From germline, CDR1 is MGHDK and CDR2 SYGVNS. The CDR3 totals 15 residues. In DNA, the CDR3 is TGTGCCAGCAGTGAACGCAGGGGGATAGGAAACACCATATATTTT. As protein: CASSERRGIGNTIYF.

The rearrangement links TRBV19 to TRBJ1-1; 8 positions agree with TRBD1. Germline trimming cut 4 bases from V and 11 bases from J; bases unmatched to any gene: 3. Germline V gene sequence: CDR1 LNHDA, CDR2 SQIVND (reference sequence). CDR3 length: 11 amino acids. The CDR3 reads CASSTTGVAFF. CDR3 DNA: TGTGCCAGTAGTACGACAGGGGTGGCTTTCTTT.

V is TRBV30 and J is TRBJ1-4; 8 bases line up with TRBD1. The V gene's germline CDR1 is GTSNPN and CDR2 SVGIG (reference sequence). Losses at the gene ends were 2 bases for V and 8 bases for J; bases not matched to a gene: 7. The CDR3 is 14 residues long. The CDR3 sequence is CAWSPDRGREKLFF. DNA for the CDR3: TGTGCCTGGAGTCCCGACAGGGGTCGAGAAAAACTGTTTTTT.

This clone has just one count. The rearrangement links TRBV27 to TRBJ1-5; TRBD1 agrees at 8 bases. With 2 bases clipped from V and 4 bases from J, the junction kept 4 bases outside the gene matches. CDR1 and CDR2 from the germline V gene are MNHEY and SMNVEV (reference sequence). The CDR3 is 15 residues long. CDR3: CASSLDRGRNQPQHF. CDR3 nucleotide sequence: TGTGCCAGCAGTTTAGACAGGGGTAGGAATCAGCCCCAGCATTTT.

This clone showed up just once. The chain couples TRBV5-1 to TRBJ1-1; 12 bases are shared with TRBD1. Germline-derived CDR1 and CDR2 are SGHRS and YFSETQ. The CDR3 has 17 residues. With 2 bases clipped from V and 3 bases from J, the junction kept 8 bases outside the gene matches. This chain's CDR3 is CASSLLGTGGRHTEAFF. The DNA of the CDR3 is TGCGCCAGCAGCTTACTGGGGACAGGGGGCCGACACACTGAAGCTTTCTTT.

A single count supports this clone. The rearrangement joins TRBV5-1 to TRBJ2-1, with 7 bases fitting TRBD1. Germline V gene data show CDR1 as SGHRS and CDR2 as YFSETQ. V dropped 6 bases and J dropped 4; count of bases not matched to a gene: 7. CDR3 length equals 14 residues. This CDR3 reads CASTETGKYNEQFF. In DNA, the CDR3 is TGCGCCAGCACTGAGACAGGGAAATACAATGAGCAGTTCTTC. The full variable domain, completed using reference TRBV5-1 and TRBJ2-1, is KAGVTQTPRYLIKTRGQQVTLSCSPISGHRSVSWYQQTPGQGLQFLFEYFSETQRNKGNFPGRFSGRQFSNSRSEMNVSTLELGDSALYLCASTETGKYNEQFFGPGTRLTVL.

The CDR3 is CASSPLTGVRETQYF. In nucleotides, the CDR3 is TGTGCCAGCTCACCACTGACAGGGGTTCGAGAGACCCAGTACTTC. The chain combines TRBV18 with TRBJ2-5; 8 positions agree with TRBD1. J was trimmed by 4 bases and V by 1 base; bases with no gene match: 5. The germline CDR1 and CDR2 sequences are KGHSH and LQKENI. The CDR3 covers 15 residues.

The rearrangement joins TRBV19 to TRBJ1-1; 10 nucleotides line up with TRBD1. Per germline, CDR1 LNHDA and CDR2 SQIVND (reference sequence). V lost 6 bases, J lost 5 bases, and 12 bases stayed unmatched. This CDR3 comprises 16 residues. The CDR3 DNA reads as TGTGCCAGTAGCCCGACAGGGGGCTATTTGGGGACTGAAGCTTTCTTT. Its protein product is CASSPTGGYLGTEAFF.

This chain connects TRBV7-3 to TRBJ2-1, with a possible D match to TRBD2 (6 bases). The germline V gene encodes CDR1 SGHTA and CDR2 FQGTGA. The CDR3 sequence is 13 residues long. Between the trimmed V and J ends, which lost 2 bases and 9 bases, there was a span of 11 bases. The CDR3 spells CASSLGGRGEQFF. DNA for the CDR3: TGTGCCAGCAGCTTAGGAGGGCGTGGTGAGCAGTTCTTC.

This clone has only one observation. The chain recombines TRBV14 with TRBJ1-4, with 7 bases matching TRBD1. Germline V gene sequence: CDR1 SGHDN, CDR2 FVKESK. CDR3 size: 14 residues. The V and J ends lost 1 base and 5 bases, in that order; junction bases with no gene match: 1. For the CDR3, the DNA is TGTGCCAGCAGCCAAGGGACAGGAAATGAAAAACTGTTTTTT. This codes for CASSQGTGNEKLFF.

The chain is built from TRBV25-1 and TRBJ1-2; 9 bases map to TRBD1. The CDR3 has 13 residues. From germline, CDR1 is MGHDK and CDR2 SYGVNS. V shed 7 bases and J 9 bases; nucleotides not matched to a gene: 9. CDR3 sequence reads: CASKGDRVASYTF. CDR3 nucleotide sequence: TGTGCCAGCAAGGGGGACAGGGTAGCCAGCTACACCTTC.

This rearrangement joins TRBV20-1 to TRBJ2-3, with 14 nucleotides matching TRBD2. Germline-derived CDR1 and CDR2 are DFQATT and SNEGSKA (reference sequence). CDR3 size: 16 residues. V dropped 3 bases and J dropped 5; count of bases not matched to a gene: 7. Here the CDR3 reads CSASRGTSGRGDTQYF. In nucleotides, the CDR3 is TGCAGTGCTAGTAGGGGGACTAGCGGGAGAGGAGATACGCAGTATTTT.

The chain uses TRBV5-1 and TRBJ2-7; 7 bases fit TRBD1. Germline V CDR1 and CDR2: SGHRS, YFSETQ. The V and J ends lost 3 bases and 0 bases, in that order; junction bases with no gene match: 3. CDR3 size: 14 residues. The CDR3 region has the DNA TGCGCCAGCAGCTCCGGACAGGCCTCCTACGAGCAGTACTTC. It codes for CASSSGQASYEQYF.

The rearrangement links TRBV3-1 (or the pseudogene TRBV3-2) to TRBJ1-3, with no clear D. V gave up 4 bases and J gave up 0 bases, with 7 bases separating them. The germline gives CDR1 LGHDT, CDR2 YNNKEL (reference sequence). The CDR3 covers 14 residues. DNA of the CDR3: TGTGCCAGCAGCCCCCTAATCTCTGGAAACACCATATATTTT. Residues: CASSPLISGNTIYF.